The next 2 T cell receptor beta chains were all read from a single sample in a study of OX40 agonist ivuxolimab in advanced cancers. Here immunoSEQ multiplex PCR was the method, and the copy in TCRdb shows in-frame clones only, minus some. The sample has under 70,000 clones; 70% to 90% are singletons. The sample consisted of CD4+ or CD8+ T cells sorted from blood, taken in a trial of the OX40 agonist ivuxolimab. The receptors derive from an adult with an advanced solid tumor such as melanoma, head and neck, liver or kidney cancer.

This chain links TRBV7-9 with TRBJ1-3, with D possibly TRBD1 on 5 matching bases. The CDR3 spans 14 residues. CDR1 and CDR2 from the germline V gene are SEHNR and FQNEAQ (reference sequence). V lost 1 base and J lost 4, with 8 bases in between. CDR3 coding DNA: TGTGCCAGCAGCTTAGGGGGGGTCGGAAACACCATATATTTT. Amino acids: CASSLGGVGNTIYF.

The chain carries TRBV7-9 and TRBJ1-4; 9 bases agree with TRBD1. J lost 7 bases, V lost 7 bases, and 7 bases had no gene match. The CDR3 is made up of 14 amino acids. Germline V gene lookup returns CDR1 SEHNR and CDR2 FQNEAQ (reference sequence). The chain's CDR3 is CASTPGQGTEKLFF. In DNA form, the CDR3 reads TGTGCCAGCACTCCGGGACAGGGTACTGAAAAACTGTTTTTT.